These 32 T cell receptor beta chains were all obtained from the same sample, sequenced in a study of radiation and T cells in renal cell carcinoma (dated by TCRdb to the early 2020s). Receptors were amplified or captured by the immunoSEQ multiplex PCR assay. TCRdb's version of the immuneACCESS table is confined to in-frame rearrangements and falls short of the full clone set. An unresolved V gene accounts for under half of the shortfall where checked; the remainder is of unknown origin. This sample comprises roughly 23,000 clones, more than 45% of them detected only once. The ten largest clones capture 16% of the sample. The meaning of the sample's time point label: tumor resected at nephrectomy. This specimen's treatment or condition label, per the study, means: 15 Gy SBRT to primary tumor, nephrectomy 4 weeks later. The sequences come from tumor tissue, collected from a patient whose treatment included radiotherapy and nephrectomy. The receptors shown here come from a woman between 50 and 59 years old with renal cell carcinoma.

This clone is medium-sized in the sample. CDR3 amino acids: CASSPQQGPQETQYF. CDR3 sequence (DNA): TGTGCCAGCAGCCCCCAGCAGGGGCCCCAAGAGACCCAGTACTTC. This chain joins TRBV6-5 and TRBJ2-5; tentative D call: TRBD1 (6 bases). In germline, CDR1 is MNHEY, CDR2 SVGAGI. The CDR3 loop spans 15 amino acids. Trimming stripped 6 bases from V and 1 base from J, with 15 bases between.

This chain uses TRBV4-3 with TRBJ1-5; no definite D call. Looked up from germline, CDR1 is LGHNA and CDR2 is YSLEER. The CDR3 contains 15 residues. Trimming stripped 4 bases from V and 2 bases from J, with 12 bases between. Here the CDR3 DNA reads TGCGCCAGCAGCCCATCGACGCTGGGCAATCAGCCCCAGCATTTT. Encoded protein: CASSPSTLGNQPQHF.

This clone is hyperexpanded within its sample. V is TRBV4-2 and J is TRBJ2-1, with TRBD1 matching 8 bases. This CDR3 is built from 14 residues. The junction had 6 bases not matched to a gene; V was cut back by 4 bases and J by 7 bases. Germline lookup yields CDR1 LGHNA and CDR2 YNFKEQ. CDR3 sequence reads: CASSPRTGGNEQFF. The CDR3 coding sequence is TGTGCCAGCAGCCCCCGAACAGGGGGGAATGAGCAGTTCTTC.

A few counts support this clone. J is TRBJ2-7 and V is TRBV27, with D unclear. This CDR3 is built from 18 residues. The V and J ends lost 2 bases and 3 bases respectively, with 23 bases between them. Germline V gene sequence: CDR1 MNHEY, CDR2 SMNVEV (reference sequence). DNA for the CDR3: TGTGCCAGCAGTTTAGGGTTAAATAGGCGGAACACTCTCTACGAGCAGTACTTC. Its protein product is CASSLGLNRRNTLYEQYF.

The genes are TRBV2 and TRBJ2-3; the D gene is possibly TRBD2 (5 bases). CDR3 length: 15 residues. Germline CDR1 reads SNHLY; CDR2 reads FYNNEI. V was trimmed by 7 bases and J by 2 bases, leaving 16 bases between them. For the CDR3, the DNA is TGTGCCAGCATTGGAGGAGGAGTGAACACAGATACGCAGTATTTT. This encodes CASIGGGVNTDTQYF.

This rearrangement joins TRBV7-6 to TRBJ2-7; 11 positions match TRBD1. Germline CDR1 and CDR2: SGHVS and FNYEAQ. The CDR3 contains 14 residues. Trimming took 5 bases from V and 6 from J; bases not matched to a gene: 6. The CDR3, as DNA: TGTGCCAGCAGCCGCGGACAGGGGGCAATCGAGCAGTACTTC. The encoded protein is CASSRGQGAIEQYF.

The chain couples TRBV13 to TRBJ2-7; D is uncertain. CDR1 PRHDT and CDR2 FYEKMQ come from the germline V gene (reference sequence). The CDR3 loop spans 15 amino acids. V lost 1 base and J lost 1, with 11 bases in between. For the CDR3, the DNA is TGTGCCAGCAGCTTAGTTGGACGGGCGTCCTACGAGCAGTACTTC. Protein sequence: CASSLVGRASYEQYF.

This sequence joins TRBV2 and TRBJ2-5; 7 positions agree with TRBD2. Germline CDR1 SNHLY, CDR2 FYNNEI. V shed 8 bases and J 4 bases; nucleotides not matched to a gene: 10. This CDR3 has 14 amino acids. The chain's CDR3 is CASGRGLDRETQYF. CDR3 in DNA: TGTGCCAGCGGCCGAGGACTAGACCGAGAGACCCAGTACTTC.

This CDR3 reads CASRPTPGQGVRANEKLFF. The CDR3 region has the DNA TGCGCCAGCAGACCAACACCGGGCCAGGGCGTCAGAGCTAATGAAAAACTGTTTTTT. V usage is TRBV5-1 and J usage is TRBJ1-4, with a possible D match to TRBD1 (5 bases). CDR1 and CDR2 (germline): SGHRS, YFSETQ. This CDR3 spans 19 amino acids. V was pared by 5 bases and J by 3 bases, with 26 bases between.

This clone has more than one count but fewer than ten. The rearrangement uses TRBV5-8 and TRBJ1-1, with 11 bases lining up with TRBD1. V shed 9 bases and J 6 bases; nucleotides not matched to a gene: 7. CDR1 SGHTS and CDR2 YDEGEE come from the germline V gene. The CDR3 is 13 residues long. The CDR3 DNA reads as TGTGCCACCGGGACAGGGGGGCCTTCTGAAGCTTTCTTT. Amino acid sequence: CATGTGGPSEAFF.

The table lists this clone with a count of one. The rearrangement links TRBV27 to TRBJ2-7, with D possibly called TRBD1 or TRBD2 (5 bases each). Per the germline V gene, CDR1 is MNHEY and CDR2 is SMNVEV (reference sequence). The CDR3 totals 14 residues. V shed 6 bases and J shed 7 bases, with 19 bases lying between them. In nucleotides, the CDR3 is TGTGCCAGCAGCTCCGCCCTGGTGGGGGAAGAGCAGTACTTC. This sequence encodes CASSSALVGEEQYF.

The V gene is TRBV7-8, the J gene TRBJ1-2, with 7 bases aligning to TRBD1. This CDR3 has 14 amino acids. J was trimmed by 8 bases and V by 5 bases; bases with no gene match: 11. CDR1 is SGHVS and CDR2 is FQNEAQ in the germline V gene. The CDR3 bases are TGTGCCAGCAGCCCGAGAGGCGCAGGGGGAGGCTACACCTTC. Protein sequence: CASSPRGAGGGYTF.

The DNA for the CDR3 is TGCAGTGCTACTCTTAGGGGCTACACCTTC. This gives the protein CSATLRGYTF. The V call is TRBV20-1, the J call TRBJ1-2; D gene ambiguous. Germline values: CDR1 DFQATT, CDR2 SNEGSKA (reference sequence). The ends were cut back, 4 bases at V and 8 bases at J, with 8 bases in the middle. The CDR3 is 10 amino acids.

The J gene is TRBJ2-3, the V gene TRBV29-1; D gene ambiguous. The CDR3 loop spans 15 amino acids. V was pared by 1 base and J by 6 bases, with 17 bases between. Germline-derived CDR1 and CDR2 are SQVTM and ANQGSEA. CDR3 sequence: CSVEGSPKGIDTQYF. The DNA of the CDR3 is TGCAGCGTTGAAGGGTCTCCAAAAGGAATTGATACGCAGTATTTT.

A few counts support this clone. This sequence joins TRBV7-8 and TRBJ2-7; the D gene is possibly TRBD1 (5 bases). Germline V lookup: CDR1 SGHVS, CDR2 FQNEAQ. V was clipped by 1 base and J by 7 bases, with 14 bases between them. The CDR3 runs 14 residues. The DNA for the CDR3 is TGTGCCAGCAGCTTAGTTCCCAGGGCTAGGGAGCAGTACTTC. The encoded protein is CASSLVPRAREQYF.

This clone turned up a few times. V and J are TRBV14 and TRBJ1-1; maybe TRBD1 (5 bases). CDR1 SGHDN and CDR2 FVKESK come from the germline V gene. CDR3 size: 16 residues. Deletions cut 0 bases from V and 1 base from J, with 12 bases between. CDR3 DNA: TGTGCCAGCAGCCAAGATATGGGACCCTGGAACACTGAAGCTTTCTTT. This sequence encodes CASSQDMGPWNTEAFF.

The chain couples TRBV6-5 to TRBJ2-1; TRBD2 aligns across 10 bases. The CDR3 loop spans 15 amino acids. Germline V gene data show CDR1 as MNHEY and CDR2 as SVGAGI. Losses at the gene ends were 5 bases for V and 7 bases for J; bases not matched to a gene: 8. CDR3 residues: CASSLEGTSDNEQFF. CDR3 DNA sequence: TGTGCCAGCAGTCTCGAAGGGACTAGCGATAATGAGCAGTTCTTC.

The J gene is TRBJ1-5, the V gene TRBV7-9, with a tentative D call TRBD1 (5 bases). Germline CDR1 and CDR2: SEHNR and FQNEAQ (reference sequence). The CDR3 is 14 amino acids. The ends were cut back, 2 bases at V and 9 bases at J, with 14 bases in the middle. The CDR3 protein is CASSLLGLDAPQHF. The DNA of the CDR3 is TGTGCCAGCAGCTTATTGGGGCTTGATGCGCCCCAGCATTTT.

CDR3 in DNA: TGTGCCAGCGCCAGGGGGCAGGGAAGTCACACTGAAGCTTTCTTT. Protein product: CASARGQGSHTEAFF. The chain links TRBV14 to TRBJ1-1; 8 positions agree with TRBD1. CDR1 SGHDN and CDR2 FVKESK come from the germline V gene. V trimming: 8 bases; J trimming: 3 bases; junction bases outside the gene matches: 11. The CDR3 runs to 15 residues.

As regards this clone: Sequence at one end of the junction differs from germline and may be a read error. The DNA of the CDR3 is TGTGCCAGAAGCTTGGGGCGGCATTTCTCCTACGAGCAGTACTTC. It is translated as CARSLGRHFSYEQYF. J is TRBJ2-7 and V is TRBV5-8, with a possible D match to TRBD1 (5 bases). Germline loops: CDR1 SGHTS, CDR2 YDEGEE. The CDR3 spans 15 residues.

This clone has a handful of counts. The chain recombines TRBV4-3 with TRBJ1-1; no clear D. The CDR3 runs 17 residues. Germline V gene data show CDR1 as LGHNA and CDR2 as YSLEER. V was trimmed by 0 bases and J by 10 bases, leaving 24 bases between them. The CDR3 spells CASSQDRIMVPHYGAFF. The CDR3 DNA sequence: TGCGCCAGCAGCCAAGATCGGATTATGGTTCCCCATTACGGAGCTTTCTTT.

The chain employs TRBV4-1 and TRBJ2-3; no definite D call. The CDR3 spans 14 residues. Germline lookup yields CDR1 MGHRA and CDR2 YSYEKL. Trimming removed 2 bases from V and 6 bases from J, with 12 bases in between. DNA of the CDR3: TGCGCCAGCAGCCAAAGCTCTTATGAGGATACGCAGTATTTT. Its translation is CASSQSSYEDTQYF.

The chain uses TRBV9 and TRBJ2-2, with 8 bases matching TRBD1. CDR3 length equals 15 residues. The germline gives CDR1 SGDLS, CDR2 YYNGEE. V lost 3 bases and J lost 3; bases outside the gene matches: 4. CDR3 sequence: CASSGGTGYTGELFF. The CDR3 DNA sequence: TGTGCCAGCAGCGGCGGGACAGGCTACACCGGGGAGCTGTTTTTT.

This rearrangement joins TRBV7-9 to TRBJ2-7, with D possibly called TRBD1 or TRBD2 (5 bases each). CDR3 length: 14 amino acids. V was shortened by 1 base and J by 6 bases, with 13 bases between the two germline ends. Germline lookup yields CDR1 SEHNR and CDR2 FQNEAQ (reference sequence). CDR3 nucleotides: TGTGCCAGCAGCTTAGTAATCGGGGCCAGCGAGCAGTACTTC. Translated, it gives CASSLVIGASEQYF.

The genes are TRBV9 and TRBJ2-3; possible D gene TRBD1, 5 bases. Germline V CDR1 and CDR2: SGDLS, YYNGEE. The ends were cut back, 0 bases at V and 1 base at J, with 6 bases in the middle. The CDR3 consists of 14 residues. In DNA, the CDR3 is TGTGCCAGCAGCGTAGAAGGGGGCACAGATACGCAGTATTTT. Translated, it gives CASSVEGGTDTQYF.

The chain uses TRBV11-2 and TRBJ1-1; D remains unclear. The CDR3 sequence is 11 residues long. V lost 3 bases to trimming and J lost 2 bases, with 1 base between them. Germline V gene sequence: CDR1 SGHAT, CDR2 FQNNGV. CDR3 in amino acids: CASSFNTEAFF. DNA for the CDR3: TGTGCCAGCAGCTTTAACACTGAAGCTTTCTTT.

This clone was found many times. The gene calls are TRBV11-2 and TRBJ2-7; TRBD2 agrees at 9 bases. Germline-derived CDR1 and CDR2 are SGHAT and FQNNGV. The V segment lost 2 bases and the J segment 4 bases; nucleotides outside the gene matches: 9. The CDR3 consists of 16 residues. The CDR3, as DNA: TGTGCCAGCAGCTTATCCTCCCCTAGCGGGGCATACGAGCAGTACTTC. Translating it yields CASSLSSPSGAYEQYF.

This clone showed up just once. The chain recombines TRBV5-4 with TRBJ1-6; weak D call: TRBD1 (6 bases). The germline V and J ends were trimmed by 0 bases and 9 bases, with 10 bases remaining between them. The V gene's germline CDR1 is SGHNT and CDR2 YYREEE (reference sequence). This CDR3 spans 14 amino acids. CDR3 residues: CASSLDRVGSPLHF. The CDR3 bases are TGTGCCAGCAGCTTGGACAGGGTTGGTTCACCCCTCCACTTT.

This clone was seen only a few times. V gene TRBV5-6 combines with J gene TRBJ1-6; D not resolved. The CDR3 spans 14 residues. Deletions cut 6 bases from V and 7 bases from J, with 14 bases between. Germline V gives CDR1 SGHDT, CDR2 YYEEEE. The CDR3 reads CASTNRGRNSPLHF. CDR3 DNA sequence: TGTGCCAGCACCAATCGCGGTCGAAATTCACCCCTCCACTTT.

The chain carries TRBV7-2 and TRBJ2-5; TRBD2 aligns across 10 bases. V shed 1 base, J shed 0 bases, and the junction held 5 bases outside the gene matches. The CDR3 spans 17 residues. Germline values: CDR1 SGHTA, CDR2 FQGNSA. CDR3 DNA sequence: TGTGCCAGCAGCTTAGGGACTAGCGGATCGTACCAAGAGACCCAGTACTTC. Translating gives CASSLGTSGSYQETQYF.

DNA for the CDR3: TGTGCCAGCACCAGGGTCTGGGGCTACGAGCAGTACTTC. Translating gives CASTRVWGYEQYF. The chain links TRBV2 to TRBJ2-7; perhaps TRBD1 as D (5 bases). Looked up from germline, CDR1 is SNHLY and CDR2 is FYNNEI. The CDR3 is 13 residues long. Deletions cut 7 bases from V and 3 bases from J, with 13 bases between.

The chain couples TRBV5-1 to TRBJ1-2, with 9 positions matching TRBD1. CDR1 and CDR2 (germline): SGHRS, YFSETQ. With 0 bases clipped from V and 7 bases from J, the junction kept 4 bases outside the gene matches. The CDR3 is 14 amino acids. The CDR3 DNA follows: TGCGCCAGCAGCTTGGACAGGGGGCGGTTTGGCTACACCTTC. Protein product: CASSLDRGRFGYTF.